The rows below give T cell receptor beta chains drawn from one sample of a study of blood T cell repertoires in COVID-19. TCRdb's copy holds only in-frame clones and misses some; the assay was immunoSEQ multiplex PCR. Among more than 95,000 clones listed, 80% to 90% were seen once. Sequencing was done on a sample of peripheral blood. The source of these receptors is a man aged 45-65 years with acute or convalescent COVID-19. CDR3s include the opening cysteine and the closing phenylalanine or tryptophan. The D gene is left open where the match is weak. Size is stated for part of the rows, as once, few or many counts, or as a class when the clone is expanded.

d_call	v_call	clone_size	j_call	cdr3_aa	cdr3_nt
TRBD1	TRBV28	.	TRBJ2-5	CASSRGQLQETQYF	TGTGCCAGCAGTAGGGGACAGCTCCAAGAGACCCAGTACTTC
.	TRBV5-5	few	TRBJ1-5	CASSLAMTVNQPQHF	TGTGCCAGCAGCTTGGCTATGACAGTTAATCAGCCCCAGCATTTT
.	TRBV5-5	.	TRBJ1-2	CASSLANRSGYTF	TGTGCCAGCAGCTTGGCCAACAGGTCTGGCTACACCTTC
.	TRBV28	once	TRBJ1-1	CASSLSGFEAFF	TGTGCCAGCAGTCTATCAGGGTTTGAAGCTTTCTTT
TRBD2	TRBV27	.	TRBJ2-5	CASSPGLAEIQETQYF	TGTGCCAGCAGTCCGGGACTAGCGGAGATACAAGAGACCCAGTACTTC
.	TRBV30	.	TRBJ2-1	CAWTLERVRFF	TGTGCCTGGACTTTGGAGAGAGTTAGGTTCTTC
TRBD2	TRBV5-1	.	TRBJ2-1	CASSLAPGGSGNNEQFF	TGCGCCAGCAGCTTGGCCCCTGGTGGGAGCGGGAACAATGAGCAGTTCTTC
.	TRBV3-1/TRBV3-2	.	TRBJ2-1	CASSQLSRHEQFF	TGTGCCAGCAGCCAATTATCTCGTCATGAGCAGTTCTTC
TRBD2	TRBV5-1	.	TRBJ2-1	CASSYPSGAYNEQFF	TGCGCCAGCAGCTACCCTAGCGGGGCTTACAATGAGCAGTTCTTC
TRBD2	TRBV27	.	TRBJ2-1	CASSSSGRAYNEQFF	TGTGCCAGCAGTTCAAGCGGGAGGGCCTACAATGAGCAGTTCTTC
.	TRBV29-1	.	TRBJ2-7	CSVVFSQEALPYEQYF	TGCAGCGTTGTGTTTAGCCAAGAAGCCCTTCCCTACGAGCAGTACTTC
TRBD2	TRBV19	few	TRBJ2-7	CASRVRDGLGEQYF	TGTGCCAGTAGGGTCCGGGACGGACTAGGAGAGCAGTACTTC
.	TRBV1	.	TRBJ2-5	CTSSHPSGLAALERETQYF	TGCACCAGCAGCCATCCCTCCGGTCTAGCGGCTTTGGAAAGGGAGACCCAGTACTTC
TRBD2	TRBV15	.	TRBJ2-1	CATSRWGGGNEQFF	TGTGCCACCAGCAGATGGGGCGGGGGTAATGAGCAGTTCTTC
.	TRBV4-2	.	TRBJ2-1	CASSPYGGSSYNEQFF	TGTGCCAGCAGCCCGTACGGGGGAAGCTCCTACAATGAGCAGTTCTTC
.	TRBV7-8	.	TRBJ1-5	CASSHNTYNQPQHF	TGTGCCAGCAGCCACAACACGTACAATCAGCCCCAGCATTTT
TRBD1	TRBV19	.	TRBJ1-5	CASSRMDRGRIQPQHF	TGTGCCAGTAGTAGAATGGACAGGGGGCGGATTCAGCCCCAGCATTTT
.	TRBV28	.	TRBJ2-5	CASSLRDTFQETQYF	TGTGCCAGCAGTTTAAGGGACACTTTCCAAGAGACCCAGTACTTC
.	TRBV2	.	TRBJ1-6	CASSGQYNSPLHF	TGTGCCAGCAGTGGACAGTATAATTCACCCCTCCACTTT
.	TRBV14	.	TRBJ2-5	CASSVASRSSTQYF	TGTGCCAGCAGTGTGGCCTCTCGGAGTTCTACCCAGTACTTC
.	TRBV4-1	.	TRBJ1-4	CASSQDGAHHEKLFF	TGCGCCAGCAGCCAAGATGGAGCCCACCATGAAAAACTGTTTTTT
TRBD2	TRBV2	.	TRBJ2-1	CASRIELAGLYGNEQFF	TGTGCCAGCAGGATAGAGTTAGCGGGGCTATACGGGAATGAGCAGTTCTTC
TRBD1	TRBV4-1	.	TRBJ1-5	CASSQPDRGNQPQHF	TGCGCCAGCAGCCAGCCTGACAGGGGCAATCAGCCCCAGCATTTT
.	TRBV28	few	TRBJ2-2	CASSLLNTGELFF	TGTGCCAGCAGTTTACTGAACACCGGGGAGCTGTTTTTT
TRBD1	TRBV28	.	TRBJ2-7	CASRGTASYEQYF	TGTGCCAGCAGGGGGACAGCCTCCTACGAGCAGTACTTC
.	TRBV30	once	TRBJ1-4	CAWSGAPTATNEKLFF	TGTGCCTGGAGTGGGGCACCCACTGCAACTAATGAAAAACTGTTTTTT
TRBD2	TRBV10-3	.	TRBJ2-1	CAISESNWRESNEQFF	TGTGCCATCAGTGAGTCGAACTGGCGGGAGTCGAATGAGCAGTTCTTC